The present TCR beta chain was sequenced within a study of blood T cell repertoires in COVID-19. Study-level background: The samples span acute and convalescent COVID-19 from the United States, Italy and Spain. From T cells, B-cell-depleted T cells, or PBMCs came the material, which was cDNA or gDNA.

With V trimmed by 8 bases and J by 2 bases, 8 bases remained unmatched. CDR3 length equals 15 residues. CDR1 and CDR2 (germline): MNHEY, SVGAGI. In the study's own analysis: Amplification with reference gene primers provided the estimates of nucleated cell counts. Using immunoSEQ multiplex PCR, the repertoire was profiled, and TCRdb retains in-frame clones only, with some absent. That table furnishes V, J and clone size, whereas the DNA furnished D and trimming. The repertoire has roughly 340,000 clones, approximately 89% of them found once; the top ten carry around 3.5%. The V and J genes are TRBV6-5 and TRBJ2-1, with 8 bases identical to TRBD2. Specimen: peripheral blood. The sequence came from a woman aged 18-30 years who had recovered from COVID-19. CDR3 bases: TGTGCCAGCGCAACCGGGACTAGAGCCTACAATGAGCAGTTCTTC. This translates into CASATGTRAYNEQFF.